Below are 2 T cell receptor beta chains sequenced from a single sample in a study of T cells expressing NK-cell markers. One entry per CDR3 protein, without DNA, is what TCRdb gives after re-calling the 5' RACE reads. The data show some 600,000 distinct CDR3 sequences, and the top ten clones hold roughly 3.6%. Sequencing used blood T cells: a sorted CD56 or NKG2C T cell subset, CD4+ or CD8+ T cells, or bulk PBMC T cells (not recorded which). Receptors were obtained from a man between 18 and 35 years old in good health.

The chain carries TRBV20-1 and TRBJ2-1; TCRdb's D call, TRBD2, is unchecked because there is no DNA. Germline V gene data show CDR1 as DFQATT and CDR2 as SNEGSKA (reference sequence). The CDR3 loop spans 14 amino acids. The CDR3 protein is CSASLLAGDNEQFF.

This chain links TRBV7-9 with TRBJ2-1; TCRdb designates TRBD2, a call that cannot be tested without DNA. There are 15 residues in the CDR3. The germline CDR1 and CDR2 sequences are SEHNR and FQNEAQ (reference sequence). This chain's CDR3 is CASSPTSSGRYEQFF.